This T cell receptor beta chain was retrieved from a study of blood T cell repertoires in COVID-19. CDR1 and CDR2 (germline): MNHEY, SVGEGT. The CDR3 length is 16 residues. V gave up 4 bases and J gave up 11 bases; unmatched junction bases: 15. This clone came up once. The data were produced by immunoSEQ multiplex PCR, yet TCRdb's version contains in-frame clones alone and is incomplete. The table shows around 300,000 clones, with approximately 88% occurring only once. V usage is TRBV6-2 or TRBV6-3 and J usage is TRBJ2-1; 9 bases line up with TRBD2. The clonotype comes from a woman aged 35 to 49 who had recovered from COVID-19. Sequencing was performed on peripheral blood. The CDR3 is CASSSAWGGRVMKQFF. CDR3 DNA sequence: TGTGCCAGCAGTTCTGCCTGGGGCGGGAGGGTCATGAAGCAGTTCTTC.